A single T cell receptor beta chain is shown here with its context. This could be a read error, since a much larger clone is one nucleotide away. This record comes from a study of type 1 regulatory T cells. Background on the study: T-allo10 is an in vitro-generated, Tr1-enriched CD4 T cell product specific for alloantigen.

TCRdb reanalysed the reads using MiXCR and keeps one entry per CDR3 protein. The table includes under 20,000 distinct CDR3 sequences, 10% detected once. The length of the CDR3 is 14 residues. Germline V gene data show CDR1 as LGHNA and CDR2 as YSLEER. The sequence came from a human donor in good health. The genes are TRBV4-3 and TRBJ2-1, with a tentative D call TRBD1 (6 bases). Sequencing was carried out using CD4+ T cells, either the whole sample or a sorted fraction (not recorded which). CDR3 sequence (DNA): TGCGTCAGCAGCCAAGGACAGCACTACAATGAGCAGTTCTTC. It translates to CVSSQGQHYNEQFF.